These 7 T cell receptor beta chains originate from one sample sequenced in a study of PD-1 blockade in classical Hodgkin lymphoma (dated by TCRdb to the early 2020s). This specimen's time point label, per the study, means: cycle 1 day 1 (C1D1), immediately before nivolumab initiation. All trial patients had relapsed after autologous stem cell transplantation, with cohorts A, B and C differing in prior brentuximab vedotin exposure. The protocol used for the library was the immunoSEQ multiplex PCR assay. TCRdb stores this immuneACCESS table with in-frame sequences only. Part of the clones is absent; in the studies checked, under half of the shortfall reflects unresolved V genes, and no reason is known for the rest. The sample yields over 9,000 clones; around 74% were counted once. 34% of the sample is taken by the ten largest. The sequencing here drew on peripheral blood mononuclear cells (PBMCs), taken at baseline. Source of these receptors: a human donor with classical Hodgkin lymphoma.

The chain couples TRBV29-1 to TRBJ1-3; weak D call: TRBD1 (5 bases). V was clipped by 4 bases and J by 8 bases, with 15 bases between them. This CDR3 spans 13 amino acids. CDR1 is SQVTM and CDR2 is ANQGSEA in the germline V gene. Here the CDR3 DNA reads TGCAGCGTTGTAGAGGACGGGGGAGACACCATATATTTT. This gives the protein CSVVEDGGDTIYF. The whole variable domain, filled in from reference TRBV29-1 and TRBJ1-3, reads SAVISQKPSRDICQRGTSLTIQCQVDSQVTMMFWYRQQPGQSLTLIATANQGSEATYESGFVIDKFPISRPNLTFSTLTVSNMSPEDSSIYLCSVVEDGGDTIYFGEGSWLTVV.

The V gene is TRBV27, the J gene TRBJ1-5; no clear D gene. The germline V gene encodes CDR1 MNHEY and CDR2 SMNVEV (reference sequence). This CDR3 has 17 residues. Deletions cut 0 bases from V and 1 base from J, with 13 bases between. CDR3 sequence (DNA): TGTGCCAGCAGTTTATCGAGGAGGTCTCTAAGCAATCAGCCCCAGCATTTT. Encoded protein: CASSLSRRSLSNQPQHF.

This clone occurred once. The genes are TRBV11-1 and TRBJ2-7; D possibly corresponds to TRBD2 (6 bases). Germline loops: CDR1 SGHAT, CDR2 FQDESV (reference sequence). Trimming removed 1 base at V and 5 bases at J, with 9 bases between. CDR3 size: 13 residues. The CDR3 nucleotides read TGTGCCAGCAGCTTAGGCGGGGCAAACGAGCAGTACTTC. Translating gives CASSLGGANEQYF. Full variable domain (outside the CDR3, taken from reference TRBV11-1 and TRBJ2-7): EAEVAQSPRYKITEKSQAVAFWCDPISGHATLYWYRQILGQGPELLVQFQDESVVDDSQLPKDRFSAERLKGVDSTLKIQPAELGDSAMYLCASSLGGANEQYFGPGTRLTVT.

This clone was picked up one time. The gene calls are TRBV28 and TRBJ1-2; 8 bases line up with TRBD1. Germline V gene lookup returns CDR1 MDHEN and CDR2 SYDVKM. V dropped 4 bases and J dropped 7; count of bases not matched to a gene: 5. This CDR3 has 13 amino acids. In DNA form, the CDR3 reads TGTGCCAGCAGTTCCCAGGGGGCGGGTGGCTACACCTTC. Its translation is CASSSQGAGGYTF.

This CDR3 reads CASSLEGKNTEAFF. DNA of the CDR3: TGTGCCAGCAGCTTAGAGGGCAAGAACACTGAAGCTTTCTTT. The rearrangement joins TRBV11-2 to TRBJ1-1; D not resolved. This CDR3 is 14 amino acids long. Between the trimmed V and J ends, which lost 0 bases and 1 base, there was a span of 6 bases. CDR1 and CDR2 from the germline V gene are SGHAT and FQNNGV.

This clone is judged medium-sized (0.01 to 0.1%). The chain joins TRBV11-2 to TRBJ1-1, with TRBD1 matching 7 bases. The CDR3 contains 13 residues. J was trimmed by 6 bases and V by 6 bases; bases with no gene match: 7. Germline CDR1 SGHAT, CDR2 FQNNGV. CDR3 protein: CASSAGGVAEAFF. DNA of the CDR3: TGTGCCAGCAGTGCAGGGGGGGTGGCTGAAGCTTTCTTT.

This chain connects TRBV29-1 to TRBJ1-2; TRBD1 is a possible D gene (5 bases). V was cut by 2 bases and J by 9 bases, with 13 bases left in between. The germline V gene encodes CDR1 SQVTM and CDR2 ANQGSEA. This CDR3 contains 12 residues. Here the CDR3 reads CSVERGQGRYTF. The CDR3 nucleotides are TGCAGCGTTGAAAGGGGCCAAGGTCGCTACACCTTC.